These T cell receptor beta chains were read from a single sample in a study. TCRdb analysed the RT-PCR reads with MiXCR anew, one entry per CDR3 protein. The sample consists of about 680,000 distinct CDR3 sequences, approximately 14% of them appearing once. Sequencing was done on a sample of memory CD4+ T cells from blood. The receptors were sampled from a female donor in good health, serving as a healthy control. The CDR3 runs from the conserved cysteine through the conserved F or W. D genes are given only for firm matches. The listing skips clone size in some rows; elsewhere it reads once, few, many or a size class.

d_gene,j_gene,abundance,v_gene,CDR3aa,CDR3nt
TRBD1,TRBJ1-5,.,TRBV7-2,CASSIAGTGLNQPQHF,TGTGCCAGCAGCATTGCTGGGACAGGCCTAAATCAGCCCCAGCATTTT
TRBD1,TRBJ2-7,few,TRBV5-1,CASSSGQGIREQYF,TGCGCCAGCAGCTCCGGACAGGGAATTCGCGAGCAGTACTTC
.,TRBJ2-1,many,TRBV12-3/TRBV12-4,CASSPGTLTFF,TGTGCCAGCAGCCCCGGGACTCTCACGTTCTTC
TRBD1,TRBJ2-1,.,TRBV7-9,CASRAGTGGREFF,TGTGCCAGCAGGGCTGGGACAGGGGGTAGAGAGTTCTTC
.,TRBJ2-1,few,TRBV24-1,CATSASGTLSYNEQFF,TGTGCCACCAGTGCGTCCGGGACTCTCTCCTACAATGAGCAGTTCTTC
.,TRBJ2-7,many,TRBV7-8,CASSNPVTYEQYF,TGTGCCAGCAGCAACCCAGTGACCTACGAGCAGTACTTC
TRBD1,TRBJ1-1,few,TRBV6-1,CASRVKLDREAFF,TGTGCCAGCAGGGTAAAATTGGACAGGGAAGCTTTCTTT
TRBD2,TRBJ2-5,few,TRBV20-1,CSARTSGRKETQYF,TGCAGTGCTAGAACTAGCGGGAGAAAAGAGACCCAGTACTTC
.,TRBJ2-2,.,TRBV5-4,CASSSGPTANTGELFF,TGTGCCAGCAGCTCGGGCCCGACGGCGAACACCGGGGAGCTGTTTTTT
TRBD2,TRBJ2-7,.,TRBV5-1,CASSQGSGRGYEQYF,TGCGCCAGCAGCCAAGGGTCCGGGAGGGGTTACGAGCAGTACTTC
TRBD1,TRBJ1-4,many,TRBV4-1,CASSQIQGLIGNVATNEKLFF,TGCGCCAGCAGCCAGATACAGGGGTTAATCGGGAATGTTGCAACTAATGAAAAACTGTTTTTT
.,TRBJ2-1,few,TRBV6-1,CASSVLTFPSNEQFF,TGTGCCAGCAGTGTCCTCACTTTTCCCTCCAATGAGCAGTTCTTC
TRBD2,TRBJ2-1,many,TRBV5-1,CASSLVAGGGNEQFF,TGCGCCAGCAGCTTGGTAGCGGGAGGAGGCAATGAGCAGTTCTTC
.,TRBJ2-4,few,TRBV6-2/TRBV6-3,CASSYSSAKNIQYF,TGTGCCAGCAGTTACTCTAGTGCCAAAAACATTCAGTACTTC
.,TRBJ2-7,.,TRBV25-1,CASSGEFEQYF,TGTGCCAGCAGTGGAGAATTCGAGCAGTACTTC
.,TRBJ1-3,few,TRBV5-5,CASRGFSGNTIYF,TGTGCCAGCAGGGGCTTCTCTGGAAACACCATATATTTT
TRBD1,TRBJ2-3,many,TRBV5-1,CASGQGSSDTQYF,TGCGCCAGTGGACAGGGTTCGTCAGATACGCAGTATTTT
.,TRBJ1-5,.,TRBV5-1,CASSPGGAGNQPQHF,TGCGCCAGCAGCCCCGGGGGGGCAGGGAATCAGCCCCAGCATTTT
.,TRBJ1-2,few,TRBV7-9,CASSLSGKFYGYTF,TGTGCCAGCAGCTTAAGTGGTAAATTCTATGGCTACACCTTC
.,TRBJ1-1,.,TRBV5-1,CASSLVVGENTEAFF,TGCGCCAGCAGCTTGGTGGTAGGGGAGAACACTGAAGCTTTCTTT
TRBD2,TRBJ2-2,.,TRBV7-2,CASSLEGTSGLLGGGTGELFF,TGTGCCAGCAGCTTAGAGGGGACTAGCGGGCTTTTGGGGGGTGGCACCGGGGAGCTGTTTTTT
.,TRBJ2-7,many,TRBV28,CASSLTQGPYEQYF,TGTGCCAGCAGTTTAACGCAGGGCCCCTACGAGCAGTACTTC
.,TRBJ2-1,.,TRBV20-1,CSANNLPSYNEQFF,TGCAGTGCTAATAACTTGCCCTCCTACAATGAGCAGTTCTTC
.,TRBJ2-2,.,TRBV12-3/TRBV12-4,CASRPAFPGPGELFF,TGTGCCAGCAGGCCTGCTTTCCCGGGGCCCGGGGAGCTGTTTTTT
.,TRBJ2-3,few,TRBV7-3,CASSAEGLSTDTQYF,TGTGCCAGCAGCGCCGAAGGTCTTAGCACAGATACGCAGTATTTT
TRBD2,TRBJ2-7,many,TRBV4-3,CASSQDSSGRAEQYF,TGCGCCAGCAGCCAAGATAGTAGCGGGAGGGCCGAGCAGTACTTC
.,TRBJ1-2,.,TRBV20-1,CSARDLYDSSYGYTF,TGCAGTGCTAGAGATCTCTACGACTCTAGCTATGGCTACACCTTC
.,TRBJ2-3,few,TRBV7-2,CASSWDISTDTQYF,TGTGCCAGCAGCTGGGACATTAGCACAGATACGCAGTATTTT
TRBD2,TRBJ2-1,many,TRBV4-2,CASSQDLAESYNEQFF,TGTGCCAGCAGCCAAGACCTAGCGGAGAGCTACAATGAGCAGTTCTTC
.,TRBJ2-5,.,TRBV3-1,CASSQAGAHGETQYF,TGTGCCAGCAGCCAAGCAGGGGCCCACGGGGAGACCCAGTACTTC
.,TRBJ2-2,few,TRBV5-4,CASSLAGPGELFF,TGTGCCAGCAGCTTGGCAGGGCCCGGGGAGCTGTTTTTT
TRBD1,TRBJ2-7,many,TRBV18,CASSSTGGQDFSYEQYF,TGTGCCAGCTCATCAACGGGTGGACAGGACTTCTCCTACGAGCAGTACTTC
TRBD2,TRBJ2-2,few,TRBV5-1,CASSLFLAGGRSGELFF,TGCGCCAGCAGCCTCTTCCTAGCGGGAGGGCGAAGCGGGGAGCTGTTTTTT
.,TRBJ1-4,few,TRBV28,CASSSSTNEKLFF,TGTGCCAGCAGTTCCTCAACTAATGAAAAACTGTTTTTT
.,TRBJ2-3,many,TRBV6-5,CASTPGGDTQYF,TGTGCCAGCACCCCGGGTGGAGATACGCAGTATTTT
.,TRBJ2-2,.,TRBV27,CASSSGTLKQGELFF,TGTGCCAGCAGCTCCGGGACCCTAAAGCAGGGGGAGCTGTTTTTT
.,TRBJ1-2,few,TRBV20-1,CSARDESEQGDGYTF,TGCAGTGCTAGAGATGAATCTGAGCAGGGTGATGGCTACACCTTC
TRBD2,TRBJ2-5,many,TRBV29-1,CSVIAGGEETQYF,TGCAGCGTCATAGCGGGGGGAGAAGAGACCCAGTACTTC
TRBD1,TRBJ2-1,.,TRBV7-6,CASSLVLGQGEGEQFF,TGTGCCAGCAGCTTAGTGTTAGGACAGGGTGAGGGTGAGCAGTTCTTC
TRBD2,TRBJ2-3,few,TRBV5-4,CASSIPGLGADTQYF,TGTGCCAGCAGCATCCCGGGACTAGGGGCAGATACGCAGTATTTT
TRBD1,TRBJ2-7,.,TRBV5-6,CASSLFATGGSYEQYF,TGTGCCAGCAGCTTGTTCGCGACAGGGGGATCCTACGAGCAGTACTTC
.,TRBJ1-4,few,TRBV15,CATSTSPGDGEKLFF,TGTGCCACCAGCACGAGTCCAGGGGACGGGGAAAAACTGTTTTTT
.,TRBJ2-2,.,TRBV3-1,CASSYWGSGELFF,TGTGCCAGCAGCTATTGGGGGTCCGGGGAGCTGTTTTTT
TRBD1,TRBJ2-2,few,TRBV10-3,CAIGTGDTGELFF,TGTGCCATCGGAACAGGGGACACCGGGGAGCTGTTTTTT
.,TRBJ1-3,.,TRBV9,CASSMTGTSGNTIYF,TGTGCCAGCAGCATGACAGGTACCTCTGGAAACACCATATATTTT
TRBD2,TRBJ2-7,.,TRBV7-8,CASSLVRTRNEQYF,TGTGCCAGCAGCTTAGTTCGGACTAGGAACGAGCAGTACTTC
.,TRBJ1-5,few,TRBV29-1,CSVFTGTTDSNQPQHF,TGCAGCGTTTTTACCGGGACAACTGATAGCAATCAGCCCCAGCATTTT
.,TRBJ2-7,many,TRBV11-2,CASSPGGLTQQYF,TGTGCCAGCAGCCCAGGGGGACTAACCCAGCAGTACTTC
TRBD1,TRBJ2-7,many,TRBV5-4,CASSRGTVSSYEQYF,TGTGCCAGCAGTCGAGGGACAGTTAGCTCCTACGAGCAGTACTTC
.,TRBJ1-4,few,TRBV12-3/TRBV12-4,CASSLYHGSDEKLFF,TGTGCCAGCAGTTTATACCATGGCAGCGATGAAAAACTGTTTTTT
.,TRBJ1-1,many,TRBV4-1,CASSLATGPEAFF,TGCGCCAGCAGCCTCGCGACGGGGCCTGAAGCTTTCTTT
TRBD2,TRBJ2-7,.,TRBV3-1,CASSPLGGGGSYEQYF,TGTGCCAGCAGCCCCCTGGGAGGCGGGGGGTCCTACGAGCAGTACTTC
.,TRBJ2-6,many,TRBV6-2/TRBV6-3,CASSSSGANVLTF,TGTGCCAGCTCAAGCTCTGGGGCCAACGTCCTGACTTTC